The 29 T cell receptor beta chains given below trace back to one sample, sequenced in a study of cytomegalovirus exposure and HLA in healthy donors. Vbeta (60) and Jbeta (13) primers were used in the PCR. The table came from immunoSEQ multiplex PCR; TCRdb's copy has only in-frame clones and leaves some out. In all, the sample yields 100,000 to 150,000 clones. The sequenced sample consisted of PBMCs. The receptors were gathered from a man between 18 and 29 years old in good health and CMV-seronegative.

The CDR3 DNA follows: TGTGCCATCCCGGGGGAGGGGAACTACGAGCAGTACTTC. Its protein product is CAIPGEGNYEQYF. The V gene is TRBV28, the J gene TRBJ2-7; TRBD2 aligns across 7 bases. The CDR3 loop spans 13 amino acids. Germline CDR1 is MDHEN and CDR2 is SYDVKM. Germline trimming cut 10 bases from V and 3 bases from J; bases unmatched to any gene: 9.

The chain has TRBV5-1 and TRBJ1-1; D is undetermined. The CDR3 has 13 residues. Looked up from germline, CDR1 is SGHRS and CDR2 is YFSETQ. V was cut by 3 bases and J by 1 base, with 7 bases left in between. CDR3 sequence: CASSSQENTEAFF. The DNA for the CDR3 is TGCGCCAGCAGCTCCCAGGAGAACACTGAAGCTTTCTTT.

This CDR3 reads CASSFRQSIHYGYTF. CDR3 DNA sequence: TGTGCCAGCAGCTTCCGACAGAGCATACATTATGGCTACACCTTC. This chain joins TRBV13 and TRBJ1-2; possibly TRBD1 for D (5 bases). Germline V gene lookup returns CDR1 PRHDT and CDR2 FYEKMQ (reference sequence). The length of the CDR3 is 15 residues. V was shortened by 3 bases and J by 5 bases, with 16 bases between the two germline ends.

The chain employs TRBV28 and TRBJ2-7, with TRBD1 identical over 7 bases. Losses at the gene ends were 5 bases for V and 0 bases for J; bases not matched to a gene: 7. The CDR3 covers 15 residues. Germline V gene sequence: CDR1 MDHEN, CDR2 SYDVKM. DNA of the CDR3: TGTGCCAGCAGTAGAGGGGGCAGAATCTCCTACGAGCAGTACTTC. Amino acid sequence: CASSRGGRISYEQYF.

This chain links TRBV19 with TRBJ2-7; D unresolved. The germline V gene encodes CDR1 LNHDA and CDR2 SQIVND (reference sequence). The CDR3 is 14 residues long. Trimming took off 4 bases at V and 0 bases at J, with 10 bases between the two ends. This CDR3 is CASSSTASSYEQYF. In DNA, the CDR3 is TGTGCCAGTAGTAGTACCGCTAGCTCCTACGAGCAGTACTTC.

This chain joins TRBV6-1 and TRBJ2-6; unclear D gene. This CDR3 has 15 amino acids. V lost 7 bases to trimming and J lost 0 bases, with 10 bases between them. The germline CDR1 and CDR2 sequences are MNHNS and SASEGT. CDR3 sequence: CASTLVSSGANVLTF. CDR3 sequence (DNA): TGTGCCAGCACCCTAGTTAGCTCTGGGGCCAACGTCCTGACTTTC.

The V gene is TRBV4-3, the J gene TRBJ2-1; D not resolved. This CDR3 spans 16 amino acids. The germline V and J ends were trimmed by 4 bases and 0 bases, with 13 bases remaining between them. CDR1 is LGHNA, CDR2 YSLEER, per germline. The CDR3 protein is CASSPYLISSYNEQFF. CDR3 nucleotides: TGCGCCAGCAGCCCATACCTAATAAGCTCCTACAATGAGCAGTTCTTC.

The V gene is TRBV7-3, the J gene TRBJ1-5; 7 bases align to TRBD1. The junction had 1 base not matched to a gene; V was cut back by 4 bases and J by 4 bases. There are 13 residues in the CDR3. The germline gives CDR1 SGHTA, CDR2 FQGTGA. CDR3 loop: CASSSQGNQPQHF. The CDR3 bases are TGTGCCAGCAGCTCACAGGGGAATCAGCCCCAGCATTTT.

The genes are TRBV14 and TRBJ2-7; D gene uncertain. V was cut by 1 base and J by 3 bases, with 10 bases left in between. Germline V CDR1 and CDR2: SGHDN, FVKESK. The CDR3 sequence is 14 residues long. DNA for the CDR3: TGTGCCAGCAGCCAAGGATGGGCCAACTACGAGCAGTACTTC. Translation gives CASSQGWANYEQYF.

V gene TRBV10-3 combines with J gene TRBJ2-2; D is undetermined. Per germline, CDR1 ENHRY and CDR2 SYGVKD. The CDR3 sequence is 12 residues long. Trimming cost V 8 bases and J 4 bases, with 8 bases left between them. The CDR3 sequence is CAIPSLTGELFF. The CDR3 DNA sequence: TGTGCCATCCCGTCTCTCACCGGGGAGCTGTTTTTT.

The chain has TRBV5-5 and TRBJ2-7; TRBD1 agrees at 8 bases. Germline V CDR1 and CDR2: SGHKS, YYEKEE (reference sequence). The trim removed 3 bases at V and 1 base at J, leaving 6 bases unmatched. There are 15 residues in the CDR3. CDR3 sequence: CASSSAGTGSYEQYF. The CDR3 DNA sequence: TGTGCCAGCAGCTCGGCCGGGACAGGTTCCTACGAGCAGTACTTC.

The chain employs TRBV6-6 and TRBJ2-5; D not resolved. Matching the DNA end better, TRBJ2-7 makes the J call doubtful. The germline V gene encodes CDR1 MNHNY and CDR2 SVGAGI (reference sequence). The CDR3 sequence is 12 residues long. The CDR3 loop reads CASSPGSYEQYF. The CDR3 DNA is TGTGCCAGCAGTCCAGGCTCCTACGAGCAGTACTTC.

Worth noting for this clone: One end of the junction is discordant with germline, which a read error may explain. The sample carries other DNA sequences with the same CDR3. V gene TRBV2 combines with J gene TRBJ2-2, with 11 positions matching TRBD2. The germline V gene encodes CDR1 SNHLY and CDR2 FYNNEI. The CDR3 is made up of 16 amino acids. The CDR3 spells CASRASGGQRTGELFF. The CDR3 DNA follows: TGTGCCAGCAGAGCTAGCGGGGGGCAGCGCACCGGGGAGCTATTTTTT.

This chain uses TRBV9 with TRBJ2-7; TRBD2 matches 7 bases. The CDR3 loop spans 15 amino acids. V shed 4 bases, J shed 3 bases, and the junction held 10 bases outside the gene matches. The germline V gene encodes CDR1 SGDLS and CDR2 YYNGEE. In nucleotides, the CDR3 is TGTGCCAGCAGCCCCCTTAGCGGGTTAGGCTACGAGCAGTACTTC. This codes for CASSPLSGLGYEQYF.

This chain connects TRBV10-3 to TRBJ2-7; 7 bases are shared with TRBD2. The CDR3 spans 14 residues. The V gene end was trimmed by 2 bases and the J gene end by 4 bases; junction bases not matched to a gene: 5. CDR1 and CDR2 (germline): ENHRY, SYGVKD. The CDR3 DNA reads TGTGCCATCAGTGAGGGACTAGAACAATACGAGCAGTACTTC. It translates to CAISEGLEQYEQYF.

The CDR3 sequence: CASSSPGENEKLFF. The CDR3 DNA sequence: TGTGCCAGCAGCTCCCCCGGGGAGAATGAAAAACTGTTTTTT. The chain couples TRBV28 to TRBJ1-4; D call uncertain. Per the germline V gene, CDR1 is MDHEN and CDR2 is SYDVKM. The V end was cut by 6 bases, the J end by 5 bases, with 13 bases between. The CDR3 runs 14 residues. Drawing the rest from reference TRBV28 and TRBJ1-4, the complete variable domain is DVKVTQSSRYLVKRTGEKVFLECVQDMDHENMFWYRQDPGLGLRLIYFSYDVKMKEKGDIPEGYSVSREKKERFSLILESASTNQTSMYLCASSSPGENEKLFFGSGTQLSVL.

The genes are TRBV7-9 and TRBJ2-2, with 9 positions matching TRBD1. The length of the CDR3 is 15 residues. Germline values: CDR1 SEHNR, CDR2 FQNEAQ (reference sequence). V lost 6 bases, J lost 4 bases, and 6 bases stayed unmatched. CDR3: CASSSGQGATGELFF. In DNA form, the CDR3 reads TGTGCCAGCAGTTCGGGACAGGGAGCCACCGGGGAGCTGTTTTTT. The full variable domain, in which reference TRBV7-9 and TRBJ2-2 provide the parts outside the CDR3, is DTGVSQNPRHKITKRGQNVTFRCDPISEHNRLYWYRQTLGQGPEFLTYFQNEAQLEKSRLLSDRFSAERPKGSFSTLEIQRTEQGDSAMYLCASSSGQGATGELFFGEGSRLTVL.

The chain combines TRBV13 with TRBJ2-7; weak D call: TRBD2 (5 bases). The CDR3 length is 13 residues. The ends were cut back, 5 bases at V and 2 bases at J, with 10 bases in the middle. Germline V CDR1 and CDR2: PRHDT, FYEKMQ (reference sequence). CDR3 DNA sequence: TGTGCCAGCAGCCAAGAGGGTCCCTACGAGCAGTACTTC. Translation: CASSQEGPYEQYF.

The chain has TRBV6-6 and TRBJ1-3; 7 bases fit TRBD1. This CDR3 region has 16 residues. The germline gives CDR1 MNHNY, CDR2 SVGAGI (reference sequence). Trimming took 7 bases from V and 0 from J; bases not matched to a gene: 9. Here the CDR3 DNA reads TGTGCCAGCACCAGGGGGACAATTAGCTCTGGAAACACCATATATTTT. Protein: CASTRGTISSGNTIYF.

The chain links TRBV19 to TRBJ2-7; D is possibly TRBD2 (6 bases). CDR1 and CDR2 (germline): LNHDA, SQIVND (reference sequence). This CDR3 region has 16 residues. V lost 6 bases and J 2 bases, leaving 20 bases between the germline ends. In nucleotides, the CDR3 is TGTGCCAGTAGCCCACCCCCGGGTAGCGGAGCCTACGAGCAGTACTTC. This codes for CASSPPPGSGAYEQYF.

This chain joins TRBV9 and TRBJ1-1; a weak D match, TRBD1 (5 bases). This CDR3 has 13 residues. Germline V gives CDR1 SGDLS, CDR2 YYNGEE. V lost 1 base and J 10 bases, leaving 14 bases between the germline ends. CDR3 nucleotides: TGTGCCAGCAGCGTACCAGGGTCCGGCGGAGCTTTCTTT. Amino acids: CASSVPGSGGAFF.

This CDR3 reads CASSRPDSWNTGELFF. The CDR3 nucleotides are TGTGCCAGCAGTCGACCGGACAGTTGGAACACCGGGGAGCTGTTTTTT. The J gene is TRBJ2-2, the V gene TRBV27; tentatively, D is TRBD1 (6 bases). Germline CDR1 is MNHEY and CDR2 is SMNVEV (reference sequence). The V end lost 5 bases, the J end lost 1 base, and 14 bases lay between the germline ends. The CDR3 extends over 16 amino acids.

The chain couples TRBV29-1 to TRBJ1-2; 9 bases map to TRBD1. Trimming cost V 7 bases and J 6 bases; bases outside gene matches: 6. There are 12 residues in the CDR3. The germline V gene has CDR1 SQVTM and CDR2 ANQGSEA. The CDR3 nucleotides read TGCAGCGGGGGGACAGGGCGCGATGGCTACACCTTC. It specifies CSGGTGRDGYTF. Full variable domain (remainder filled in from reference TRBV29-1 and TRBJ1-2): SAVISQKPSRDICQRGTSLTIQCQVDSQVTMMFWYRQQPGQSLTLIATANQGSEATYESGFVIDKFPISRPNLTFSTLTVSNMSPEDSSIYLCSGGTGRDGYTFGSGTRLTVV.

The V call is TRBV11-2, the J call TRBJ2-3; TRBD1 matches at 7 bases. Germline CDR1 is SGHAT and CDR2 is FQNNGV. The CDR3 is 16 residues long. With V trimmed by 0 bases and J by 0 bases, 3 bases remained unmatched. The CDR3 nucleotides are TGTGCCAGCAGCTTAGACAGGGGGTCTAGCACAGATACGCAGTATTTT. Amino acid sequence: CASSLDRGSSTDTQYF.

The rearrangement joins TRBV5-4 to TRBJ1-2; no reliable D call. With 0 bases removed from V and 4 bases from J, the gap between germline ends came to 10 bases. This CDR3 is built from 14 residues. Per the germline V gene, CDR1 is SGHNT and CDR2 is YYREEE (reference sequence). The CDR3 DNA is TGTGCCAGCAGCTTGGGAGGGTTCCCCTATGGCTACACCTTC. Its translation is CASSLGGFPYGYTF.

The J gene is TRBJ2-3, the V gene TRBV27; D not resolved. CDR3 length: 14 amino acids. With 5 bases removed from V and 2 bases from J, the gap between germline ends came to 11 bases. CDR1 and CDR2 (germline): MNHEY, SMNVEV (reference sequence). Here the CDR3 reads CASSTRSNTDTQYF. For the CDR3, the DNA is TGTGCCAGCAGTACACGGAGCAACACAGATACGCAGTATTTT.

V is TRBV6-5 and J is TRBJ1-5; the match to TRBD1 covers 8 bases. The junction had 9 bases not matched to a gene; V was cut back by 4 bases and J by 7 bases. In germline, CDR1 is MNHEY, CDR2 SVGAGI. The CDR3 has 15 amino acids. The CDR3 nucleotides read TGTGCCAGCAGTTTTGGGACAGGAGAAGGGCAGCCCCAGCATTTT. Amino acids: CASSFGTGEGQPQHF.

The V gene is TRBV6-1, the J gene TRBJ2-3; possibly TRBD2 for D (6 bases). From germline, CDR1 is MNHNS and CDR2 SASEGT. This CDR3 has 15 residues. V was pared by 4 bases and J by 0 bases, with 11 bases between. The CDR3 region has the DNA TGTGCCAGCAGTGTGAATCGGGGGAGCACAGATACGCAGTATTTT. Its translation: CASSVNRGSTDTQYF.

The chain is built from TRBV6-1 and TRBJ2-3; 10 bases line up with TRBD2. The CDR3 is 16 amino acids. Trimming at V came to 1 base and at J to 2 bases, leaving 3 bases not matched to a gene. Germline values: CDR1 MNHNS, CDR2 SASEGT. The CDR3 region is CASSEGAGGPTDTQYF. CDR3 bases: TGTGCCAGCAGTGAAGGAGCGGGAGGGCCCACAGATACGCAGTATTTT.